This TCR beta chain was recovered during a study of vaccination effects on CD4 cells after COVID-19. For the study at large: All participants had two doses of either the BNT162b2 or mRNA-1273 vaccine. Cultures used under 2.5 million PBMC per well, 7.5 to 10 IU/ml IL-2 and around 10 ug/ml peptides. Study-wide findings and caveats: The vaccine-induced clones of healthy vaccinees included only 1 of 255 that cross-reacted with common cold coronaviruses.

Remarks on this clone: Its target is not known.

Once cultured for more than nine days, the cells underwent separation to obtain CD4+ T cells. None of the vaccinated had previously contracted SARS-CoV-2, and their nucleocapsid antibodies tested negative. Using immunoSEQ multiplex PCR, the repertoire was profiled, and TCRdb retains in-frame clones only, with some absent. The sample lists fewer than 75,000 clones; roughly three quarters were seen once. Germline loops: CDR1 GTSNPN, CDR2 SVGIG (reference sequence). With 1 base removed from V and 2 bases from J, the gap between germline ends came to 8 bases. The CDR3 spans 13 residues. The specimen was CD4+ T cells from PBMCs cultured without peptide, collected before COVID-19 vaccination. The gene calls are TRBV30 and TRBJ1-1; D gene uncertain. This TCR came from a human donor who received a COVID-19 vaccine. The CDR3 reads CAWSGGRNTEAFF. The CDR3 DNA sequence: TGTGCCTGGAGTGGTGGTAGAAACACTGAAGCTTTCTTT.